This TCR beta chain was obtained from a study of shared clonotypes between healthy human individuals. On the study more broadly: Plates per donor: three CD4 naive, three CD4 memory, two CD8 naive, one CD8 memory.

Negatively enriched CD4+ T cells were divided by CD45RA into naive and memory. Between the trimmed V and J ends, which lost 6 bases and 1 base, there was a span of 10 bases. Germline assignment: CDR1 MNHEY and CDR2 SMNVEV (reference sequence). The CDR3 has 14 amino acids. Using immunoSEQ multiplex PCR, the repertoire was profiled, and TCRdb retains in-frame clones only, with some absent. The sample gives over a million clones, around 95% of which show up once; more than 0.9% is in the top ten. The material sequenced was naive CD4+ T cells sorted from blood. Subset meaning: CD45RA+ positively selected. The chain recombines TRBV27 with TRBJ2-1, with D tentatively TRBD2 (6 bases). This receptor was identified in a man aged 30 to 39 in good health. The CDR3: CASSRDWSYNEQFF. The DNA of the CDR3 is TGTGCCAGCAGCCGGGACTGGTCCTACAATGAGCAGTTCTTC.